A single sample is the source of the 27 T cell receptor beta chains below, sequenced in a study of regulatory T cells in long-lasting Graves disease. According to the study, TCR beta libraries were built with iRepertoire HTBI primers and CDR3-region Arm-PCR. Each CDR3 protein gets one entry after TCRdb re-called the multiplex PCR reads with MiXCR. The profile shows roughly 560,000 distinct CDR3 sequences, roughly 16% of them singletons. Time point: newly diagnosed GD, antithyroid drugs for less than 3 months. From PBMCs, RNA was extracted and then used to make the TCR library. This same sample was also taken into another study, of T cells in Graves' hyperthyroidism and ophthalmopathy.

The sample was peripheral blood mononuclear cells (PBMCs), taken at new diagnosis, from a patient treated with antithyroid drugs. These receptors all stem from a middle-aged woman with Graves disease.

This clonotype was seen repeatedly, ten times or more. This chain joins TRBV20-1 and TRBJ1-1, with 7 positions matching TRBD1. Germline values: CDR1 DFQATT, CDR2 SNEGSKA (reference sequence). The CDR3 runs to 17 residues. V trimming: 2 bases; J trimming: 0 bases; junction bases outside the gene matches: 12. CDR3 DNA sequence: TGCAGTGCTAGACCCGCGGGACAGCGACTCATGAACACTGAAGCTTTCTTT. This sequence encodes CSARPAGQRLMNTEAFF.

The chain joins TRBV28 to TRBJ2-5; D is uncertain. The germline V and J ends were trimmed by 6 bases and 4 bases, with 12 bases remaining between them. The CDR3 spans 13 residues. Germline loops: CDR1 MDHEN, CDR2 SYDVKM. The CDR3 here is CASSWMIGETQYF. CDR3 bases: TGTGCCAGCAGCTGGATGATCGGAGAGACCCAGTACTTC.

This clonotype came up many times. This chain joins TRBV4-1 and TRBJ2-7; D possibly matches TRBD1 or TRBD2 (6 bases each). The V gene's germline CDR1 is MGHRA and CDR2 YSYEKL. Trimming removed 0 bases from V and 2 bases from J, with 11 bases in between. The CDR3 totals 15 residues. The CDR3 is CASSQEEGGTYEQYF. The CDR3 region has the DNA TGCGCCAGCAGCCAAGAAGAGGGGGGCACCTACGAGCAGTACTTC.

This sequence joins TRBV29-1 and TRBJ2-5, with TRBD2 identical over 7 bases. J lost 5 bases, V lost 3 bases, and 3 bases had no gene match. This CDR3 region has 12 residues. Germline V gene lookup returns CDR1 SQVTM and CDR2 ANQGSEA. In DNA, the CDR3 is TGCAGCGTTGAGGAGGGAGGGGAGACCCAGTACTTC. It specifies CSVEEGGETQYF.

This clonotype was recorded a few times. Sequence at one end of the junction differs from germline and may be a read error. J is TRBJ1-3 and V is TRBV27; weak D call: TRBD1 (5 bases). Germline CDR1 is MNHEY and CDR2 is SMNVEV (reference sequence). The CDR3 extends over 8 amino acids. The CDR3 DNA follows: TGTGCCAGCAGTTGGGGGGACTTT. Protein: CASSWGDF.

This clonotype was counted only a few times. The chain is built from TRBV28 and TRBJ1-5; weak D call: TRBD1 (6 bases). The CDR3 contains 15 residues. CDR1 is MDHEN, CDR2 SYDVKM, per germline. Trimming took 5 bases from V and 8 from J, leaving 19 bases between them. The DNA for the CDR3 is TGTGCCAGCAGTCTCACTTACAGGGCCGGGGAGCCCCAGCATTTT. It specifies CASSLTYRAGEPQHF.

This clonotype was picked up many times. The chain links TRBV11-3 to TRBJ1-2, with TRBD1 matching over 7 bases. Germline-derived CDR1 and CDR2 are SGHNT and YENEEA. The CDR3 is 15 amino acids. The V segment lost 3 bases and the J segment 4 bases; nucleotides outside the gene matches: 8. The CDR3 coding sequence is TGTGCCAGCAGCTTCCCGGGACAGATGGTCTATGGCTACACCTTC. It codes for CASSFPGQMVYGYTF.

This clonotype was seen repeatedly, ten times or more. CDR3 protein: CASSVQTGDQPQHF. The CDR3 DNA reads TGTGCCAGCAGTGTTCAGACCGGGGATCAGCCCCAGCATTTT. The genes are TRBV2 and TRBJ1-5; D not resolved. CDR3 length equals 14 residues. Trimming stripped 4 bases from V and 5 bases from J, with 12 bases between. Per germline, CDR1 SNHLY and CDR2 FYNNEI.

At least ten counts were recorded for this clonotype. This chain uses TRBV6-5 with TRBJ1-4, with 10 bases aligning to TRBD1. CDR1 and CDR2 (germline): MNHEY, SVGAGI. The CDR3 is made up of 17 amino acids. V shed 2 bases, J shed 6 bases, and the junction held 9 bases outside the gene matches. CDR3 coding DNA: TGTGCCAGCAGTTACGGCACAGGGACAGGGGTTGATGAAAAACTGTTTTTT. This encodes CASSYGTGTGVDEKLFF.

This clonotype occurred many times. V and J are TRBV10-3 and TRBJ1-3; the D gene is possibly TRBD1 (5 bases). With 0 bases removed from V and 4 bases from J, the gap between germline ends came to 16 bases. The CDR3 runs 17 residues. Germline V CDR1 and CDR2: ENHRY, SYGVKD. CDR3 amino acids: CAISESTIGGFGNTIYF. The CDR3 nucleotides read TGTGCCATCAGTGAGTCGACGATCGGGGGTTTCGGAAACACCATATATTTT.

This clonotype has only a few counts. The chain carries TRBV4-2 and TRBJ2-5; no reliable D call. The germline gives CDR1 LGHNA, CDR2 YNFKEQ. With 3 bases removed from V and 5 bases from J, the gap between germline ends came to 13 bases. This CDR3 region has 14 residues. CDR3 DNA: TGTGCCAGCAGCCAGGAGCTGGGGTGGGAGACCCAGTACTTC. Protein: CASSQELGWETQYF.

This clonotype was recorded at least ten times. The chain couples TRBV12-3 or TRBV12-4 to TRBJ2-4; D gene ambiguous. V lost 6 bases and J lost 4, with 10 bases in between. The CDR3 loop spans 13 amino acids. DNA of the CDR3: TGTGCCAGCAGAGAGGCGACTAAAAACATTCAGTACTTC. This sequence encodes CASREATKNIQYF.

This clonotype was recorded a few times. The gene calls are TRBV5-6 and TRBJ2-7; no definite D call. V was trimmed by 0 bases and J by 6 bases, leaving 13 bases between them. Germline V CDR1 and CDR2: SGHDT, YYEEEE. This CDR3 comprises 14 residues. The CDR3 here is CASSLGVSSLEQYF. DNA for the CDR3: TGTGCCAGCAGCTTGGGTGTAAGCTCCCTCGAGCAGTACTTC.

The CDR3 loop is CASSQDRTRGQETQYF. CDR3 nucleotides: TGTGCCAGCAGCCAAGATAGGACGCGGGGTCAAGAGACCCAGTACTTC. V is TRBV4-2 and J is TRBJ2-5, with a tentative D call TRBD2 (6 bases). The V and J ends lost 0 bases and 2 bases respectively, with 13 bases between them. This CDR3 has 16 residues. Per the germline V gene, CDR1 is LGHNA and CDR2 is YNFKEQ.

This clonotype was observed at least ten times. This chain joins TRBV2 and TRBJ1-5; tentative D call: TRBD1 (5 bases). The CDR3 has 14 amino acids. CDR1 is SNHLY, CDR2 FYNNEI, per germline. Between the trimmed V and J ends, which lost 8 bases and 4 bases, there was a span of 15 bases. The CDR3 region is CASSGAGGNQPQHF. CDR3 bases: TGTGCCAGCTCCGGGGCAGGAGGGAATCAGCCCCAGCATTTT.

This clonotype has ten or more counts. The gene calls are TRBV5-1 and TRBJ1-2; TRBD1 might be the D (5 bases). Germline-derived CDR1 and CDR2 are SGHRS and YFSETQ. The length of the CDR3 is 16 residues. The V and J ends lost 0 bases and 6 bases respectively, with 18 bases between them. CDR3 nucleotides: TGCGCCAGCAGCTTGGCCTCTAACGCCGGGACCGATGGCTACACCTTC. Amino acids: CASSLASNAGTDGYTF.

Remarks on this clonotype: A read error may explain this, as a much larger clone is one base away. The DNA of the CDR3 is TGTGCCAGCAGACCACCGGGACAGTACTCCTACGAGCAGTTCTTC. Its protein is CASRPPGQYSYEQFF. J is TRBJ2-1 and V is TRBV6-2 or TRBV6-3; 7 nucleotides agree with TRBD1. CDR1 and CDR2 (germline): MNHEY, SVGEGT. After removal of 6 bases from V and 10 bases from J, the junction contained 15 bases not matched to a gene. The CDR3 length is 15 residues.

At least ten counts were recorded for this clonotype. This chain joins TRBV10-3 and TRBJ2-7; possibly TRBD1 or TRBD2 for D (6 bases each). The V end lost 8 bases, the J end lost 1 base, and 9 bases lay between the germline ends. CDR3 length: 12 amino acids. Per the germline V gene, CDR1 is ENHRY and CDR2 is SYGVKD. This CDR3 is CAIGGTSYEQYF. The CDR3 nucleotides read TGTGCCATCGGGGGGACATCCTACGAGCAGTACTTC.

This clonotype was recorded at least ten times. The rearrangement uses TRBV6-1 and TRBJ2-3; D possibly corresponds to TRBD2 (7 bases). CDR3 size: 15 residues. Per germline, CDR1 MNHNS and CDR2 SASEGT. V lost 8 bases, J lost 4 bases, and 19 bases lay in between. This CDR3 is CASSRGGGTADTQYF. In nucleotides, the CDR3 is TGTGCCAGCTCGAGGGGGGGTGGCACCGCAGATACGCAGTATTTT.

This clonotype is a singleton in its sample. The J gene is TRBJ2-1, the V gene TRBV4-1; TRBD2 aligns across 10 bases. The germline CDR1 and CDR2 sequences are MGHRA and YSYEKL. J was trimmed by 9 bases and V by 1 base; bases with no gene match: 6. This CDR3 region has 15 residues. The CDR3: CASSQGAGGPSEQFF. The CDR3 bases are TGCGCCAGCAGCCAAGGAGCGGGGGGGCCCTCTGAGCAGTTCTTC.

This clonotype was counted between two and nine times. The chain uses TRBV11-2 and TRBJ2-1; possible D gene TRBD2, 6 bases. Germline V lookup: CDR1 SGHAT, CDR2 FQNNGV. The CDR3 totals 17 residues. The V end was cut by 0 bases, the J end by 1 base, with 13 bases between. CDR3 region: CASSLDLHGLSYNEQFF. The CDR3 DNA reads TGTGCCAGCAGCTTAGATCTGCACGGACTATCCTACAATGAGCAGTTCTTC.

In its sample, this clonotype was seen a few times. This sequence joins TRBV15 and TRBJ2-1; no firm D call. CDR1 is LNHNV and CDR2 is YYDKDF in the germline V gene (reference sequence). This CDR3 is built from 13 residues. Trimming left V 0 bases short and J 7 bases short, with 7 bases between. The CDR3: CATSRETANEQFF. As DNA, the CDR3 is TGTGCCACCAGCAGAGAAACAGCGAATGAGCAGTTCTTC. Filled out from reference TRBV15 and TRBJ2-1, the complete variable domain reads DAMVIQNPRYQVTQFGKPVTLSCSQTLNHNVMYWYQQKSSQAPKLLFHYYDKDFNNEADTPDNFQSRRPNTSFCFLDIRSPGLGDTAMYLCATSRETANEQFFGPGTRLTVL.

This clonotype has at least ten counts. The chain couples TRBV20-1 to TRBJ1-5; unclear D gene. This CDR3 has 15 residues. The V gene lost 1 base and the J gene lost 1 base, with 11 bases spanning the gap. Germline assignment: CDR1 DFQATT and CDR2 SNEGSKA (reference sequence). The CDR3 spells CSARVEENSNQPQHF. The CDR3 DNA sequence: TGCAGTGCTAGAGTGGAGGAGAACAGCAATCAGCCCCAGCATTTT.

This chain joins TRBV5-1 and TRBJ1-3; D is unclear. V was clipped by 1 base and J by 6 bases, with 11 bases between them. CDR3 length equals 14 residues. The germline V gene has CDR1 SGHRS and CDR2 YFSETQ. CDR3 DNA sequence: TGCGCCAGCAGCTTGTGGTCGGCTGAAAACACCATATATTTT. It codes for CASSLWSAENTIYF.

At least ten counts were recorded for this clonotype. The rearrangement uses TRBV6-2 or TRBV6-3 and TRBJ2-3; perhaps D is TRBD1 or TRBD2 (5 bases each). Between the trimmed V and J ends, which lost 2 bases and 1 base, there was a span of 16 bases. The CDR3 sequence is 17 residues long. Germline CDR1 is MNHEY and CDR2 is SVGEGT. The CDR3 here is CASSYVTAVDGTDTQYF. CDR3 sequence (DNA): TGTGCCAGCAGTTACGTGACAGCGGTTGACGGCACAGATACGCAGTATTTT.

V gene TRBV2 combines with J gene TRBJ2-1; D assignment may be TRBD1 or TRBD2 (5 bases each). The V gene's germline CDR1 is SNHLY and CDR2 FYNNEI. The CDR3 runs to 15 residues. V lost 9 bases, J lost 5 bases, and 20 bases lay in between. The chain's CDR3 is CASNTDRGEHNEQFF. CDR3 nucleotides: TGTGCCAGTAATACAGATAGGGGAGAACACAATGAGCAGTTCTTC.

This clonotype was seen a few times. V usage is TRBV19 and J usage is TRBJ2-1; 11 positions match TRBD1. In germline, CDR1 is LNHDA, CDR2 SQIVND (reference sequence). The CDR3 length is 15 residues. V shed 7 bases and J 3 bases; nucleotides not matched to a gene: 5. CDR3 nucleotides: TGTGCCAGTACCGCCGGGACAGGGGGCTACAATGAGCAGTTCTTC. The encoded protein is CASTAGTGGYNEQFF.